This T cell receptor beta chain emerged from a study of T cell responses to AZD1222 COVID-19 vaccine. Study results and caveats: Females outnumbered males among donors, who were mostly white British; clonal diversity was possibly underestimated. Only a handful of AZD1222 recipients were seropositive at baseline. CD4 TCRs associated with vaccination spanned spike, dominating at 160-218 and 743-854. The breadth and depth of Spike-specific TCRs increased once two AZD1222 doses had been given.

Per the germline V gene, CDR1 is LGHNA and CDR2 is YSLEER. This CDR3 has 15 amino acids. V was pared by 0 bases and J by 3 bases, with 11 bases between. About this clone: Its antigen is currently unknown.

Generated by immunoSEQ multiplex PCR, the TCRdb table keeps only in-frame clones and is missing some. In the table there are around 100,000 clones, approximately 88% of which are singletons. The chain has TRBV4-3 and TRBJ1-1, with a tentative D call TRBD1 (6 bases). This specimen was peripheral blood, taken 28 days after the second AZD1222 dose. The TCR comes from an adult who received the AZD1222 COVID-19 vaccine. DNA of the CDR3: TGCGCCAGCAGCCAAGACCTGAAGGGGGACACTGAAGCTTTCTTT. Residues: CASSQDLKGDTEAFF.